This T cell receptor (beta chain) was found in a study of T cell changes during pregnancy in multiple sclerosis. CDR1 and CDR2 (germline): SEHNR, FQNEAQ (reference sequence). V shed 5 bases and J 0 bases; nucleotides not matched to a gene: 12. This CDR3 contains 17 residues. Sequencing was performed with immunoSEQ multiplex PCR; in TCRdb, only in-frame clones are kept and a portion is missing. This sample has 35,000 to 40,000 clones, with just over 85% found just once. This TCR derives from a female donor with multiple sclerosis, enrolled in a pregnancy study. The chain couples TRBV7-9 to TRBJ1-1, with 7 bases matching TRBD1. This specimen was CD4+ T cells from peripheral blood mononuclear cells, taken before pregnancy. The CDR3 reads CASSGRGTDNMNTEAFF. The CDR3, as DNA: TGTGCCAGCAGCGGCAGAGGGACAGACAACATGAACACTGAAGCTTTCTTT.